Below, 14 T cell receptor beta chains from the same sample are listed, as sequenced in a study of blood T cell repertoires in COVID-19. Libraries were prepared by immunoSEQ multiplex PCR; TCRdb keeps only in-frame clonotypes and omits some of them. Of 150,000 or so clones listed, 91% are singletons. Sequencing input: peripheral blood. The receptors were sampled from a man aged 50-59 years with acute or convalescent COVID-19.

This clone turned up a few times. This chain links TRBV6-6 with TRBJ1-2; TRBD1 matches at 11 bases. The CDR3 totals 15 residues. CDR1 is MNHNY and CDR2 is SVGAGI in the germline V gene (reference sequence). Trimming removed 5 bases from V and 3 bases from J; junction bases left unmatched: 5. The CDR3 loop is CASSAPGQGDYGYTF. The CDR3 DNA reads TGTGCCAGCAGTGCACCGGGACAGGGGGACTATGGCTACACCTTC.

The genes are TRBV18 and TRBJ2-7, with D perhaps TRBD2 (6 bases). The CDR3 runs to 15 residues. Trimming stripped 5 bases from V and 5 bases from J, with 19 bases between. The germline gives CDR1 KGHSH, CDR2 LQKENI. The DNA for the CDR3 is TGTGCCAGCTCATCGCTCCAGGGAGGAGGGGACGAGCAGTACTTC. Its protein is CASSSLQGGGDEQYF. Variable domain in full (rest from reference TRBV18 and TRBJ2-7): NAGVMQNPRHLVRRRGQEARLRCSPMKGHSHVYWYRQLPEEGLKFMVYLQKENIIDESGMPKERFSAEFPKEGPSILRIQQVVRGDSAAYFCASSSLQGGGDEQYFGPGTRLTVT.

The V gene is TRBV6-2 or TRBV6-3, the J gene TRBJ1-2, with 12 nucleotides matching TRBD1. CDR3 length equals 18 residues. In germline, CDR1 is MNHEY, CDR2 SVGEGT. V dropped 5 bases and J dropped 2; count of bases not matched to a gene: 12. CDR3 in amino acids: CASSKGQGARLLNYGYTF. Here the CDR3 DNA reads TGTGCCAGCAGTAAGGGACAGGGGGCCCGTCTTCTCAACTATGGCTACACCTTC.

The chain is built from TRBV5-1 and TRBJ1-3; D unclear. The CDR3 is made up of 16 amino acids. The ends were cut back, 0 bases at V and 0 bases at J, with 10 bases in the middle. Looked up from germline, CDR1 is SGHRS and CDR2 is YFSETQ. CDR3 coding DNA: TGCGCCAGCAGCTTGGGCATGGTACTCTCTGGAAACACCATATATTTT. Its translation is CASSLGMVLSGNTIYF. Looking up the rest from reference TRBV5-1 and TRBJ1-3 gives the full variable domain: KAGVTQTPRYLIKTRGQQVTLSCSPISGHRSVSWYQQTPGQGLQFLFEYFSETQRNKGNFPGRFSGRQFSNSRSEMNVSTLELGDSALYLCASSLGMVLSGNTIYFGEGSWLTVV.

J is TRBJ1-4 and V is TRBV4-2; tentatively, D is TRBD1 (6 bases). Germline V lookup: CDR1 LGHNA, CDR2 YNFKEQ. The CDR3 loop spans 16 amino acids. The V end lost 4 bases, the J end lost 7 bases, and 19 bases lay between the germline ends. CDR3 sequence reads: CASSRDRGGAVEKLFF. In DNA form, the CDR3 reads TGTGCCAGCAGCCGCGACCGGGGGGGCGCGGTTGAAAAACTGTTTTTT.

The CDR3 loop reads CASRPIAQGGYTF. The CDR3 DNA reads as TGTGCCAGCAGGCCAATAGCCCAAGGAGGCTACACCTTC. The chain carries TRBV28 and TRBJ1-2; D gene unclear. V lost 6 bases to trimming and J lost 8 bases, with 16 bases between them. The CDR3 is 13 amino acids. The germline CDR1 and CDR2 sequences are MDHEN and SYDVKM.

This chain uses TRBV10-3 with TRBJ1-2, with TRBD1 identical over 7 bases. Germline V CDR1 and CDR2: ENHRY, SYGVKD. Germline trimming cut 5 bases from V and 3 bases from J; bases unmatched to any gene: 3. The CDR3 is 13 amino acids. The CDR3 DNA sequence: TGTGCCATCAGTCAAGGACAGGACTATGGCTACACCTTC. Translated, it gives CAISQGQDYGYTF.

The V gene is TRBV24-1, the J gene TRBJ2-2, with 12 bases that match TRBD2. Germline lookup yields CDR1 KGHDR and CDR2 SFDVKD. This CDR3 is 17 amino acids long. After removal of 5 bases from V and 5 bases from J, the junction contained 8 bases not matched to a gene. The CDR3, as DNA: TGTGCCACCAGTGGGGCCTCGGGGACTAGCGGGACCGGGGAGCTGTTTTTT. Its protein product is CATSGASGTSGTGELFF.

CDR3 nucleotide sequence: TGTGCCAGCAGTTTGACGTGGGGGGTCCAGGGGACCCAGTACTTC. Its protein product is CASSLTWGVQGTQYF. V usage is TRBV27 and J usage is TRBJ2-5; a possible D gene is TRBD2 (6 bases). Between the trimmed V and J ends, which lost 3 bases and 7 bases, there was a span of 18 bases. From germline, CDR1 is MNHEY and CDR2 SMNVEV (reference sequence). This CDR3 is built from 15 residues.

This chain uses TRBV27 with TRBJ2-5; the D gene is possibly TRBD1 (6 bases). The CDR3 is 14 residues long. Trimming took off 3 bases at V and 0 bases at J, with 8 bases between the two ends. The V gene's germline CDR1 is MNHEY and CDR2 SMNVEV (reference sequence). The CDR3 reads CASSFTGYQETQYF. The CDR3 DNA follows: TGTGCCAGCAGTTTCACAGGGTACCAAGAGACCCAGTACTTC.

The chain carries TRBV6-6 and TRBJ2-1, with 12 bases matching TRBD2. Germline CDR1 and CDR2: MNHNY and SVGAGI (reference sequence). CDR3 length: 15 amino acids. The junction had 4 bases not matched to a gene; V was cut back by 5 bases and J by 5 bases. CDR3 loop: CASSTGLAGHNEQFF. The CDR3 DNA reads as TGTGCCAGCAGTACAGGACTAGCGGGACACAATGAGCAGTTCTTC.

The CDR3: CASSWGAGGRTGELFF. The CDR3 DNA follows: TGTGCCAGCAGTTGGGGGGCGGGGGGGCGCACCGGGGAGCTGTTTTTT. The chain employs TRBV27 and TRBJ2-2; 9 nucleotides match TRBD2. This CDR3 has 16 residues. Trimming removed 4 bases from V and 4 bases from J; junction bases left unmatched: 7. CDR1 MNHEY and CDR2 SMNVEV come from the germline V gene (reference sequence).

The genes are TRBV4-3 and TRBJ1-4; 9 nucleotides align to TRBD1. The CDR3 totals 16 residues. Looked up from germline, CDR1 is LGHNA and CDR2 is YSLEER. With V trimmed by 1 base and J by 8 bases, 8 bases remained unmatched. DNA for the CDR3: TGCGCCAGCAGCCAAGGTGCGGAAACAGGGGGCGAAAAACTGTTTTTT. The encoded protein is CASSQGAETGGEKLFF.

The chain employs TRBV19 and TRBJ1-2, with 7 positions matching TRBD1. The junction had 6 bases not matched to a gene; V was cut back by 4 bases and J by 4 bases. The CDR3 covers 14 residues. Germline V lookup: CDR1 LNHDA, CDR2 SQIVND (reference sequence). The CDR3 spells CASSSQGDIYGYTF. The CDR3 DNA reads as TGTGCCAGTAGTAGCCAGGGGGATATCTATGGCTACACCTTC.